The rows below give T cell receptor beta chains drawn from one sample of a study of T cells in Graves' hyperthyroidism and ophthalmopathy. One entry per CDR3 protein results from TCRdb running MiXCR on the multiplex PCR reads. Found here are around 520,000 distinct CDR3 sequences, approximately 15% of them singletons; the top ten hold about 14%. Input material: blood. Source of these receptors: a woman aged 40 to 55 with Graves' hyperthyroidism. CDR3s leave out the opening cysteine and the closing phenylalanine or tryptophan.

V gene | CDR3 protein
TRBV4-1 | ASSQDVVGPGETQY
TRBV9 | ASSAGLAGGPTYNEQF
TRBV12-3/TRBV12-4 | ASQFESGDQPQH
TRBV7-2 | ASSLESGGRSETQY
TRBV28 | ASSVGTGSYGYT
TRBV19 | ASSLTKDSYGYT
TRBV24-1 | ATSGSGGSYEQY
TRBV3-1 | ASSQTGGTYEQY
TRBV12-3/TRBV12-4 | ASSRAPTGSYEQY
TRBV28 | ASSVLAGRYGQY
TRBV12-3/TRBV12-4 | ASRPGISTNEKLF
TRBV9 | ASSVEAWVDQPQH
TRBV5-1 | ASSLGQGQGELF
TRBV28 | ASSSPRTGKETQY
TRBV7-2 | ASSLITGQGVNEQF
TRBV12-3/TRBV12-4 | ASSLERARTEAF
TRBV2 | ATKPGASPNQPQH
TRBV15 | ATSRTGFYEQY
TRBV3-1 | ASSQEGTVLDGYT
TRBV12-3/TRBV12-4 | ASKLQGAVGAF
TRBV6-1 | ASSDQEGYGYT
TRBV6-1 | ACSEGVAKNIQY
TRBV4-1 | ASSQIAGAADTQY
TRBV6-2/TRBV6-3 | ASSYWAAPGNEQF
TRBV7-6 | ASSLVSGSLNEQF
TRBV10-1 | ASILRDRVENTEAF
TRBV4-1 | ASSQEWDTGYEQY
TRBV30 | AWSSQGFEQY
TRBV28 | ASSSSGSASYNEQF
TRBV2 | ASSEGGQNTGELF
TRBV7-8 | ASSYYRDGTYEQY
TRBV10-3 | AISESAGTGYNEQF
TRBV28 | ASSSGQPNTEAF
TRBV6-5 | ASSYLTSGQRGEQY
TRBV30 | AWSLSGLVQETQY
TRBV7-3 | ASSLDRLGAYEQY
TRBV28 | ASAIMNTEAF
TRBV5-6 | ASSLGVADDDEQF
TRBV6-1 | ASRRRTSGFFTDTQY
TRBV28 | ASSLQRLAEGTGELF
TRBV4-2 | ASSQGHTNTGELF
TRBV19 | ASRGLAGPSYNEQF
TRBV6-1 | ASSPLDPRTGKETQY
TRBV28 | ASSLDMASPLH
TRBV28 | ASSLYRKEQF
TRBV28 | ASSLTQARAYEQY
TRBV2 | ASSGRMGSVYEQY
TRBV12-3/TRBV12-4 | ASSFDWRNTEAF
TRBV11-3 | ASSQSSQETQY
TRBV7-2 | ASEKGDGAQSLH
TRBV5-1 | ASSLGGSLSYNEQF
TRBV28 | ASRLTGGSYEQY
TRBV20-1 | SARGGPYVGETQY
TRBV2 | ASSPGPSYNEQF
TRBV29-1 | SVARGDYGYT
TRBV12-3/TRBV12-4 | ASRSGVETQY
TRBV18 | ASSLFDSGTSDTQY